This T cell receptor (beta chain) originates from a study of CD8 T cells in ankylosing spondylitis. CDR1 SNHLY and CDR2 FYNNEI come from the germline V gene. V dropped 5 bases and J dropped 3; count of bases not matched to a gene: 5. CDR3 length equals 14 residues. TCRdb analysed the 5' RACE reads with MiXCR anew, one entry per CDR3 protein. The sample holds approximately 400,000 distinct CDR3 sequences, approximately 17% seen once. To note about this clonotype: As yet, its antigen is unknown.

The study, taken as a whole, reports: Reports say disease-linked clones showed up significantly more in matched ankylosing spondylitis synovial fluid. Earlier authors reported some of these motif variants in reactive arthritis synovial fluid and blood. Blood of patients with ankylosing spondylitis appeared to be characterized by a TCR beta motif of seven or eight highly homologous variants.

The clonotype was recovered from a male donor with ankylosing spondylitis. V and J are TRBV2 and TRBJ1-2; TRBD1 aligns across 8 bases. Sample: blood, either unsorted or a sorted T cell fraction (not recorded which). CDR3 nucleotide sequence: TGTGCCAGCAGTCGGGACAGGACCGACTATGGCTACACCTTC. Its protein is CASSRDRTDYGYTF.